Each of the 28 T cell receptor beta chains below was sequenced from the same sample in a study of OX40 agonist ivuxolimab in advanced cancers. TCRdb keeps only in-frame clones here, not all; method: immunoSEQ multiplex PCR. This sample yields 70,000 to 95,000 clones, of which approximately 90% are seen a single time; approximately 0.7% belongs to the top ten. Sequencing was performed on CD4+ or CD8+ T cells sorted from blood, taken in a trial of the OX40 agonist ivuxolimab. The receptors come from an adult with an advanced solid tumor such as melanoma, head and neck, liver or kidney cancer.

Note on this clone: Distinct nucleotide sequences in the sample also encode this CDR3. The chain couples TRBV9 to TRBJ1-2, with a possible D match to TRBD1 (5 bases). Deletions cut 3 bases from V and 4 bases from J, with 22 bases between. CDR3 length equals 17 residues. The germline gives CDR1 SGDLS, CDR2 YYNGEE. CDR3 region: CASSDGHAGTTSYGYTF. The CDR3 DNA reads TGTGCCAGCAGCGACGGCCATGCCGGGACGACCTCCTATGGCTACACCTTC.

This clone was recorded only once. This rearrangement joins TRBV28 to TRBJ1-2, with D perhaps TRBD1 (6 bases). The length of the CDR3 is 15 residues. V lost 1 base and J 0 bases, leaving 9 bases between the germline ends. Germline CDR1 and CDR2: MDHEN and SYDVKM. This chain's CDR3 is CASSLYNRANYGYTF. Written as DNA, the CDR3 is TGTGCCAGCAGTTTATACAACAGGGCTAACTATGGCTACACCTTC.

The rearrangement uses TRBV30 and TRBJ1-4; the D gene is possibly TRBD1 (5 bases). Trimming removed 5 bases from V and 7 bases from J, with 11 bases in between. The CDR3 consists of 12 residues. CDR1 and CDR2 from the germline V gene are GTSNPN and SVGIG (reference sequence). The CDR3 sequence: CAWSRVSEKLFF. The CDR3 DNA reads TGTGCCTGGTCCAGGGTATCTGAAAAACTGTTTTTT.

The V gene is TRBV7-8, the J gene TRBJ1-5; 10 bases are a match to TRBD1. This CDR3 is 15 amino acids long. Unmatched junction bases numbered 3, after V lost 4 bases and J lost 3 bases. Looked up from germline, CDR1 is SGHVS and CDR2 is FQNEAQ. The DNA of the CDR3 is TGTGCCAGCAGCTCGGGACAGGGGTACAATCAGCCCCAGCATTTT. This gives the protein CASSSGQGYNQPQHF.

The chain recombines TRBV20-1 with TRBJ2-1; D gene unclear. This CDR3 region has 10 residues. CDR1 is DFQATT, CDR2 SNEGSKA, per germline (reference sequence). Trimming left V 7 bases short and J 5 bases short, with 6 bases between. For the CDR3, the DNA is TGCAGTGTTAGCAACAATGAGCAGTTCTTC. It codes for CSVSNNEQFF.

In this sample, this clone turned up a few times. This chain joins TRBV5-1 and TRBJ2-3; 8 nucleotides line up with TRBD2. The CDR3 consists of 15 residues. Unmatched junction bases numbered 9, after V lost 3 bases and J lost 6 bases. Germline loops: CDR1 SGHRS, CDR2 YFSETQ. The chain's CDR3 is CASSSGLVVSDTQYF. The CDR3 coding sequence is TGCGCCAGCAGCTCGGGACTAGTAGTATCTGATACGCAGTATTTT.

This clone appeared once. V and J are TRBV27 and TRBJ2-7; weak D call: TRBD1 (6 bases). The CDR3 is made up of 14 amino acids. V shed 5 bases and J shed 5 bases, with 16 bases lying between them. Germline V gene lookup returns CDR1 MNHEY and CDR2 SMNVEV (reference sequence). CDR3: CASSLGRGENEQYF. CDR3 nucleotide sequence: TGTGCCAGCAGTCTCGGCAGGGGCGAAAACGAGCAGTACTTC.

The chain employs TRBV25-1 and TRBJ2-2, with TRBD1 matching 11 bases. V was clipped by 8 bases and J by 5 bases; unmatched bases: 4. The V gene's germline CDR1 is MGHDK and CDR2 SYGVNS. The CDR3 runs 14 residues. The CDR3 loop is CASGGQGVTGELFF. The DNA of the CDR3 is TGTGCCAGCGGGGGACAGGGGGTGACCGGGGAGCTGTTTTTT. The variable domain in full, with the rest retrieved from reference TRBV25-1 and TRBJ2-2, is EADIYQTPRYLVIGTGKKITLECSQTMGHDKMYWYQQDPGMELHLIHYSYGVNSTEKGDLSSESTVSRIRTEHFPLTLESARPSHTSQYLCASGGQGVTGELFFGEGSRLTVL.

In DNA, the CDR3 is TGTGCCAGCAGCTTACTAGCGGGAGGGGTTAGAGAGACCCAGTACTTC. Its protein product is CASSLLAGGVRETQYF. The genes are TRBV7-8 and TRBJ2-5; TRBD2 aligns across 12 bases. Germline V CDR1 and CDR2: SGHVS, FQNEAQ. The V gene end was trimmed by 2 bases and the J gene end by 4 bases; junction bases not matched to a gene: 5. This CDR3 is built from 16 residues.

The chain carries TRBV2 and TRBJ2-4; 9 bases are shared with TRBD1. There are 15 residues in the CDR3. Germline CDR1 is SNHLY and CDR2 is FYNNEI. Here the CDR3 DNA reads TGTGCTAGTAGCTGGACAGGGGTTGCCAAAAACATTCAGTACTTC. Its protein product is CASSWTGVAKNIQYF.

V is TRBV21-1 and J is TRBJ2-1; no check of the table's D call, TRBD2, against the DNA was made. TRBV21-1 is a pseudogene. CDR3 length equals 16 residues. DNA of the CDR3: TGTGCCAGCAGCTATAAAAGGAGATTTAAGCGAAATGAGCAGTTCTTC. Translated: CASSYKRRFKRNEQFF.

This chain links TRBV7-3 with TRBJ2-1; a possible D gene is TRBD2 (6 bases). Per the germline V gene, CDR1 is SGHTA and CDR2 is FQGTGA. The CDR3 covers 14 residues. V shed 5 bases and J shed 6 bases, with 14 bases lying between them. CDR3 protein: CASSPRGWGNEQFF. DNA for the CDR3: TGTGCCAGCAGCCCACGGGGGTGGGGCAATGAGCAGTTCTTC. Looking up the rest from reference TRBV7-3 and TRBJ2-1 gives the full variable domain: GAGVSQTPSNKVTEKGKYVELRCDPISGHTALYWYRQSLGQGPEFLIYFQGTGAADDSGLPNDRFFAVRPEGSVSTLKIQRTERGDSAVYLCASSPRGWGNEQFFGPGTRLTVL.

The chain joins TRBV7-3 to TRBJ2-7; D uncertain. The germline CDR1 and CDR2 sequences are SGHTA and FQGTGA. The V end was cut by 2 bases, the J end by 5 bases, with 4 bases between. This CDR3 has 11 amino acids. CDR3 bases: TGTGCCAGCAGCTTAGAACACGAGCAGTACTTC. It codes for CASSLEHEQYF.

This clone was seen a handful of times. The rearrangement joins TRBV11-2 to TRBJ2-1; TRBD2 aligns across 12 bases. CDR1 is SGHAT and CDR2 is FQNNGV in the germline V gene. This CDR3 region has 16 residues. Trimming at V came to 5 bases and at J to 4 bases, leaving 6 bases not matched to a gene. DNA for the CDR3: TGTGCCAGCAGCGCCCAGCTAGCGGGAGGGTACAATGAGCAGTTCTTC. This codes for CASSAQLAGGYNEQFF. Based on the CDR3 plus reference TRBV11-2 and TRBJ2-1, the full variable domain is EAGVAQSPRYKIIEKRQSVAFWCNPISGHATLYWYQQILGQGPKLLIQFQNNGVVDDSQLPKDRFSAERLKGVDSTLKIQPAKLEDSAVYLCASSAQLAGGYNEQFFGPGTRLTVL.

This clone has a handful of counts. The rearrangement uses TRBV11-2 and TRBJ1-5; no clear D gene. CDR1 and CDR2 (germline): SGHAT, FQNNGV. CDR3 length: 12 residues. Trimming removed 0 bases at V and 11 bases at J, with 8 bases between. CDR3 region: CASSLDGRSQHF. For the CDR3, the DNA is TGTGCCAGCAGCTTAGACGGAAGATCCCAGCATTTT. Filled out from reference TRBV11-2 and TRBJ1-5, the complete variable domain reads EAGVAQSPRYKIIEKRQSVAFWCNPISGHATLYWYQQILGQGPKLLIQFQNNGVVDDSQLPKDRFSAERLKGVDSTLKIQPAKLEDSAVYLCASSLDGRSQHFGDGTRLSIL.

As DNA, the CDR3 is TGTGCCAGTAGTACAGGGATAACGAACACCGGGGAGCTGTTTTTT. Translated, it gives CASSTGITNTGELFF. V and J are TRBV19 and TRBJ2-2; the D gene is possibly TRBD1 (5 bases). The CDR3 length is 15 residues. The V end lost 4 bases, the J end lost 0 bases, and 9 bases lay between the germline ends. Germline assignment: CDR1 LNHDA and CDR2 SQIVND (reference sequence).

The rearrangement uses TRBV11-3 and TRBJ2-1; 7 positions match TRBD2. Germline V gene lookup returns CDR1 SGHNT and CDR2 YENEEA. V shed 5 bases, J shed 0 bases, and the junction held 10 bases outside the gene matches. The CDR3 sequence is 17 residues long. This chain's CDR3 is CASSDTGTIYSYNEQFF. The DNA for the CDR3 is TGTGCCAGCAGCGACACCGGGACTATCTACTCCTACAATGAGCAGTTCTTC.

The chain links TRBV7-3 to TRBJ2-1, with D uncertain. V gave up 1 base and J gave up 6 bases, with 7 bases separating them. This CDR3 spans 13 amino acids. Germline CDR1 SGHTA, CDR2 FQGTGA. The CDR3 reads CASSLNSVNEQFF. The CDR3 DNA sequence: TGTGCCAGCAGCTTAAACTCGGTCAATGAGCAGTTCTTC.

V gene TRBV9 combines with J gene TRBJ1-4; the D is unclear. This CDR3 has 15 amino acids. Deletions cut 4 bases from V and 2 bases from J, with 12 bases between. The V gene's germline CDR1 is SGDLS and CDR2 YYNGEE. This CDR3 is CASSLEGATNEKLFF. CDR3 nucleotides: TGTGCCAGCAGCTTGGAGGGTGCTACTAATGAAAAACTGTTTTTT.

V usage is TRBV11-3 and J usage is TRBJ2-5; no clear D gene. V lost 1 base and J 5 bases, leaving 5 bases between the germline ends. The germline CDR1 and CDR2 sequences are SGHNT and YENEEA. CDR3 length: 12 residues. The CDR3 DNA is TGTGCCAGCAGCTTAGTTCGGGAGACCCAGTACTTC. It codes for CASSLVRETQYF.

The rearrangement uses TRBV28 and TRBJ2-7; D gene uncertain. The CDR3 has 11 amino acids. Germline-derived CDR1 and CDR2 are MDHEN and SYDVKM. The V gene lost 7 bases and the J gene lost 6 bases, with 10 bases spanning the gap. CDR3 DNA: TGTGCCAGCACCTTACTCGGCGAGCAGTACTTC. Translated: CASTLLGEQYF.

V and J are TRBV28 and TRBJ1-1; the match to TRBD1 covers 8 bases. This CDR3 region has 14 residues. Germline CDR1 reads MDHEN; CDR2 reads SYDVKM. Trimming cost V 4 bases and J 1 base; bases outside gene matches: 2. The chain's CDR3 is CASSSQGANTEAFF. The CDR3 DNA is TGTGCCAGCAGTTCCCAGGGGGCGAACACTGAAGCTTTCTTT.

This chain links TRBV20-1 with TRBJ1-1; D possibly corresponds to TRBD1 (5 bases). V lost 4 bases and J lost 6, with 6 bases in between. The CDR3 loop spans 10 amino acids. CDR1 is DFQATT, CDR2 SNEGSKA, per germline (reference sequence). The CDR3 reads CSAIQAEAFF. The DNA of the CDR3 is TGCAGTGCTATACAGGCTGAAGCTTTCTTT.

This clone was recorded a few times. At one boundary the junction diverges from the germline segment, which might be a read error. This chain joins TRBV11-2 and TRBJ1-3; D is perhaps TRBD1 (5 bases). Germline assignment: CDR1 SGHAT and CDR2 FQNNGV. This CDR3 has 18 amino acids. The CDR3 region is CASSLEPGRFISGNTIYF. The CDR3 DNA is TGTGCCAGCAGCCTAGAACCGGGACGTTTCATCTCTGGAAACACCATATATTTT.

The CDR3 protein is CASSLALLNYEQYF. The CDR3 nucleotides are TGTGCCAGCAGCTTAGCCCTCCTCAACTACGAGCAGTACTTC. V gene TRBV11-2 combines with J gene TRBJ2-7; D gene ambiguous. V was clipped by 1 base and J by 3 bases, with 10 bases between them. The CDR3 is 14 amino acids. Germline values: CDR1 SGHAT, CDR2 FQNNGV.

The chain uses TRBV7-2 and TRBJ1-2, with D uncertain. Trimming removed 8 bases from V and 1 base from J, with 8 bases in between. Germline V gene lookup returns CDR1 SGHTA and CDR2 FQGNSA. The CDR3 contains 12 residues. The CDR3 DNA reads TGTGCCAGCGTGAAGAATAACTATGGCTACACCTTC. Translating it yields CASVKNNYGYTF.

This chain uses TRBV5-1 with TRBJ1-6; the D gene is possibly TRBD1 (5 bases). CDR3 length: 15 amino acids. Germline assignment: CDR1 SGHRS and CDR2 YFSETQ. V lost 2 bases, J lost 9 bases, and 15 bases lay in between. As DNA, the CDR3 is TGCGCCAGCAGCTTACAGACAGAATTGGGTTCACCCCTCCACTTT. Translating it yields CASSLQTELGSPLHF.

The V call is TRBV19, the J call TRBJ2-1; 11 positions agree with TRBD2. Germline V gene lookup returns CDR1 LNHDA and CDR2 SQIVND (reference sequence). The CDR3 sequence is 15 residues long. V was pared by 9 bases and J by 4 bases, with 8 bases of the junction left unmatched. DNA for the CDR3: TGTGCCAGCACCACCGGGACTAGCGGTTACAATGAGCAGTTCTTC. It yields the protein CASTTGTSGYNEQFF.